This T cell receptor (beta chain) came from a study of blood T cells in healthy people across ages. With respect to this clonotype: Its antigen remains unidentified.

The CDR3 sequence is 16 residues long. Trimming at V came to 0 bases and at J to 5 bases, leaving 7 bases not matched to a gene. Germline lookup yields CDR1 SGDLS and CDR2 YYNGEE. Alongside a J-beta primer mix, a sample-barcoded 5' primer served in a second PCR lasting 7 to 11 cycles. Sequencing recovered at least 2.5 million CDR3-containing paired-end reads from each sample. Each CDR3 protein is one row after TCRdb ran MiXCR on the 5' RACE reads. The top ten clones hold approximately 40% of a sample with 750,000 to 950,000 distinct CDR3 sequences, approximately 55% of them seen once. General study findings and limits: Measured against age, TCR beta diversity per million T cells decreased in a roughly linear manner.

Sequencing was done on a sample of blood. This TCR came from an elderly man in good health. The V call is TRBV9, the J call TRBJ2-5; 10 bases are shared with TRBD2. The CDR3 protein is CASSVASSGRGETQYF. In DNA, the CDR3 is TGTGCCAGCAGCGTAGCTTCCAGCGGGAGGGGGGAGACCCAGTACTTC.